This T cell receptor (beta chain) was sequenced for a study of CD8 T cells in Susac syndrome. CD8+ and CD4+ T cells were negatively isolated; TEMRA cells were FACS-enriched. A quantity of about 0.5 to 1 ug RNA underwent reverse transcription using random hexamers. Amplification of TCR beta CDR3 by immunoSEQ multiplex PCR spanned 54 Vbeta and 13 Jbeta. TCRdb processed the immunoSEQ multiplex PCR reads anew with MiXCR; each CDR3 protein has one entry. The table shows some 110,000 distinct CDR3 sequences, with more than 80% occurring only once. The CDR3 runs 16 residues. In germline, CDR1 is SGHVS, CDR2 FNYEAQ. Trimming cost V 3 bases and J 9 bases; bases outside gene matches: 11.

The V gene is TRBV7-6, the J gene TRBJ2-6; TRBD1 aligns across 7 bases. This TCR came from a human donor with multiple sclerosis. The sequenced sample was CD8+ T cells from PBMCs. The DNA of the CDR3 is TGTGCCAGCAGCTTGGACAGGCGGGTTTTTAGCAACGTCCTGACTTTC. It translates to CASSLDRRVFSNVLTF.